This is a list of T cell receptor beta chains from one sample in a study of T-cell memory formation after mild COVID-19. TCRdb redid the calling of the 5' RACE reads with MiXCR, one entry per CDR3 protein. The table records roughly 480,000 distinct CDR3 sequences, approximately 25% of them present only once. The sequenced sample was PBMCs or a T cell subset sorted from them (not recorded which). Receptors originate from an adult woman who had mild COVID-19 (a few samples of this study predate the infection). Cell type and time point are not known. Each CDR3 is given with its conserved first and last residue. D genes are given only for firm matches. Where a row states a size, it is once, few, many or the class of an expanded clone; other rows omit it.

j_call | v_call | d_call | clone_size | cdr3_aa | cdr3_nt
TRBJ2-7 | TRBV11-1 | TRBD1 | . | CASSPRQGLAYEQYF | TGTGCCAGCAGCCCGAGACAGGGGCTCGCCTACGAGCAGTACTTC
TRBJ2-6 | TRBV7-2 | TRBD2 | many | CASSLVSSGNSGANVLTF | TGTGCCAGCAGCTTAGTGTCTAGCGGGAACTCTGGGGCCAACGTCCTGACTTTC
TRBJ2-7 | TRBV5-1 | . | . | CASSSDLYEQYF | TGCGCCAGCAGCTCGGACCTGTACGAGCAGTACTTC
TRBJ1-3 | TRBV5-1 | TRBD1 | few | CASSLVTGERGNTIYF | TGCGCCAGCAGCTTGGTAACAGGGGAGCGCGGAAACACCATATATTTT
TRBJ2-7 | TRBV6-1 | . | few | CASSRDPSYEQYF | TGTGCCAGCAGTAGGGACCCGTCCTACGAGCAGTACTTC
TRBJ2-7 | TRBV30 | TRBD2 | . | CAWSARRTSNAPHEQYF | TGTGCCTGGAGCGCCCGAAGGACTAGCAACGCCCCCCACGAGCAGTACTTC
TRBJ2-7 | TRBV5-1 | . | few | CASSPHREYEQYF | TGCGCCAGCAGCCCTCATCGGGAATACGAGCAGTACTTC
TRBJ2-7 | TRBV7-3 | TRBD2 | . | CASSLRAGDEQYF | TGTGCCAGCAGTTTACGGGCGGGGGACGAGCAGTACTTC
TRBJ2-2 | TRBV27 | . | . | CASSLPGAGELFF | TGTGCCAGCAGTTTACCGGGGGCCGGGGAGCTGTTTTTT
TRBJ2-7 | TRBV20-1 | TRBD1 | many | CSASRRDRGKHEQYF | TGCAGTGCTTCTCGCCGGGACAGGGGAAAGCACGAGCAGTACTTC
TRBJ2-3 | TRBV10-3 | . | . | CAISEGRGTDTQYF | TGTGCCATCAGTGAGGGCAGGGGCACAGATACGCAGTATTTT
TRBJ2-5 | TRBV19 | . | . | CASSTSGPQYF | TGTGCCAGTAGTACCTCAGGGCCTCAGTACTTC
TRBJ2-7 | TRBV5-1 | . | few | CASSLGTVSSYEQYF | TGCGCCAGCAGCTTGGGGACAGTATCCTCCTACGAGCAGTACTTC
TRBJ1-1 | TRBV20-1 | . | once | CSALQSGRVNTEAFF | TGCAGTGCCCTACAGTCCGGGCGAGTGAACACTGAAGCTTTCTTT
TRBJ1-1 | TRBV20-1 | . | few | CSAPGRTGMNTEAFF | TGCAGTGCCCCTGGGAGAACAGGAATGAACACTGAAGCTTTCTTT
TRBJ1-1 | TRBV7-8 | . | . | CASSLANGRSLAFF | TGTGCCAGCAGCTTAGCGAACGGTCGGAGTTTGGCTTTCTTT
TRBJ2-5 | TRBV7-7 | . | . | CASSLSPLALETQYF | TGTGCCAGCAGCTTATCCCCGCTAGCTCTGGAGACCCAGTACTTC
TRBJ2-6 | TRBV6-2/TRBV6-3 | . | . | CASSYGVANVLTF | TGTGCCAGCAGTTATGGGGTGGCCAACGTCCTGACTTTC
TRBJ2-3 | TRBV7-3 | TRBD1 | few | CASSPRTGAASTDTQYF | TGTGCCAGCAGCCCGAGGACAGGGGCCGCTAGCACAGATACGCAGTATTTT
TRBJ2-7 | TRBV25-1 | TRBD2 | . | CASTGLAGVEQYF | TGTGCCAGCACGGGACTAGCGGGAGTCGAGCAGTACTTC
TRBJ2-7 | TRBV5-1 | . | few | CASSLKGVYEQYF | TGCGCCAGCAGCCTTAAAGGGGTGTACGAGCAGTACTTC
TRBJ1-1 | TRBV12-3/TRBV12-4 | . | few | CASTERRMNTEAFF | TGTGCCAGCACCGAAAGACGGATGAACACTGAAGCTTTCTTT
TRBJ2-7 | TRBV12-3/TRBV12-4 | . | once | CASSFGAEYEQYF | TGTGCCAGCAGTTTTGGGGCAGAATACGAGCAGTACTTC
TRBJ2-3 | TRBV6-2/TRBV6-3 | . | . | CASSYEDPSTDTQYF | TGTGCCAGCAGTTACGAGGATCCTAGCACAGATACGCAGTATTTT
TRBJ2-5 | TRBV7-2 | TRBD2 | few | CASSSATSGVQETQYF | TGTGCCAGCAGCTCGGCGACTAGCGGGGTCCAAGAGACCCAGTACTTC
TRBJ2-5 | TRBV20-1 | . | . | CSARREETQYF | TGCAGTGCTAGGAGGGAAGAGACCCAGTACTTC
TRBJ2-2 | TRBV9 | . | . | CASRRETGELFF | TGTGCCAGCAGACGGGAGACCGGGGAGCTGTTTTTT
TRBJ1-1 | TRBV2 | . | . | CASTDSASRGGTEAFF | TGTGCCAGCACCGATTCGGCGAGTCGGGGGGGAACTGAAGCTTTCTTT
TRBJ2-5 | TRBV2 | TRBD2 | . | CASTLRGLAAKVGETQYF | TGTGCCAGCACCCTTAGGGGACTAGCGGCTAAAGTCGGGGAGACCCAGTACTTC
TRBJ1-1 | TRBV15 | . | . | CATSKDRRGPNTEAFF | TGTGCCACCAGCAAAGATCGGCGAGGGCCGAACACTGAAGCTTTCTTT
TRBJ1-1 | TRBV25-1 | . | few | CASSEYAWGQHGDTEAFF | TGTGCCAGCAGTGAATATGCCTGGGGGCAGCACGGGGACACTGAAGCTTTCTTT
TRBJ1-3 | TRBV10-3 | . | many | CAISDPGNTIYF | TGTGCCATCAGTGACCCCGGAAACACCATATATTTT
TRBJ2-6 | TRBV5-1 | . | few | CASYITGGPGANVLTF | TGCGCCAGCTATATCACGGGGGGCCCTGGGGCCAACGTCCTGACTTTC
TRBJ2-6 | TRBV6-5 | . | . | CASSSQEGSGANVLTF | TGTGCCAGCAGTTCCCAGGAGGGCTCTGGGGCCAACGTCCTGACTTTC
TRBJ2-1 | TRBV11-2 | TRBD2 | few | CASSFQPTSGWGSYNEQFF | TGTGCCAGCAGCTTCCAACCGACTAGCGGGTGGGGCTCCTACAATGAGCAGTTCTTC
TRBJ2-3 | TRBV7-2 | TRBD2 | few | CASSLGTRVTADTQYF | TGTGCCAGCAGCTTAGGGACTAGAGTAACCGCAGATACGCAGTATTTT
TRBJ2-2 | TRBV5-1 | . | few | CASSLEPVPGELFF | TGCGCCAGCAGCTTGGAGCCGGTGCCCGGGGAGCTGTTTTTT
TRBJ1-1 | TRBV29-1 | . | once | CSVVRNTEAFF | TGCAGCGTTGTGAGAAACACTGAAGCTTTCTTT
TRBJ1-5 | TRBV5-1 | . | few | CASSLAPAGNQPQHF | TGCGCCAGCAGCCTGGCGCCGGCAGGGAATCAGCCCCAGCATTTT
TRBJ1-1 | TRBV6-5 | . | . | CASSLTGGGHTEAFF | TGTGCCAGCAGCCTGACAGGTGGAGGGCACACTGAAGCTTTCTTT
TRBJ2-7 | TRBV13 | . | many | CASSSTRYEQYF | TGTGCCAGCAGTTCTACTAGATACGAGCAGTACTTC